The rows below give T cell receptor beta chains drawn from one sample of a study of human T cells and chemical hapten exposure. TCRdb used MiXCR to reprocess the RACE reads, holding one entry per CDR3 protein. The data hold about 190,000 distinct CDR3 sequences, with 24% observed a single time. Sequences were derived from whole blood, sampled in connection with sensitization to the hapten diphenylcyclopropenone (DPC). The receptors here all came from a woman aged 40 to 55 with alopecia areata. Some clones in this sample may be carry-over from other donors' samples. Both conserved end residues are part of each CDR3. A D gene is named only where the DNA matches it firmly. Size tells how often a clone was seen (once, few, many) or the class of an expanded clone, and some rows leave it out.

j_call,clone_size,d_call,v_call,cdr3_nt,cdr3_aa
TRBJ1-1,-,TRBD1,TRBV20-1,TGCAGTGCTAGAGTCCCGGGACAGGGACCTGAAGCTTTCTTT,CSARVPGQGPEAFF
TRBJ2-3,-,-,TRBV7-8,TGTGCCAGCAGCTTAGCGCGTGGCGGATCGCCAGATACGCAGTATTTT,CASSLARGGSPDTQYF
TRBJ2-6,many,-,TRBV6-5,TGTGCCAGCAGTTATGCTGGGGCCAACGTCCTGACTTTC,CASSYAGANVLTF
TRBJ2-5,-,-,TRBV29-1,TGCAGCGTTGATCTGGCAGGCCTTTACCAAGAGACCCAGTACTTC,CSVDLAGLYQETQYF
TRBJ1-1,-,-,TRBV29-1,TGCAGCGTCGCAAACAGGGATATTGGCACTGAAGCTTTCTTT,CSVANRDIGTEAFF
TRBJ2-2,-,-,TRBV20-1,TGCAGTGCTAGGGGGGGACTCCCCACCGGGGAGCTGTTTTTT,CSARGGLPTGELFF
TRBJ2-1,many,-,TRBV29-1,TGCAGCGTTGAACTGGTCGTTCCCAGGGATGAGCAGTTCTTC,CSVELVVPRDEQFF
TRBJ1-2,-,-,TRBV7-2,TGTGCCAGCAGAAGACAGTCCTATGGCTACACCTTC,CASRRQSYGYTF
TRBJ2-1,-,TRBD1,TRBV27,TGTGCCACCGCCGGGACAGGGGCCAGGAATGAGCAGTTCTTC,CATAGTGARNEQFF
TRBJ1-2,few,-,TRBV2,TGTGCCAGCAGTGAAGCGCCATCAGGGCCCGGCTACACCTTC,CASSEAPSGPGYTF
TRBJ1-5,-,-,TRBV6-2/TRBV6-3,TGTGCCAGCAGGAACACCGCTGCGGGTCAGCCCCAGCATTTT,CASRNTAAGQPQHF
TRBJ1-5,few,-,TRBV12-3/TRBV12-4,TGTGCCAGCAGCCCGGGTGCTCAGCCCCAGCATTTT,CASSPGAQPQHF
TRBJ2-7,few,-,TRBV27,TGTGCCAGCAGCCCCCGGGGTGGGGCCGGCTACGAGCAGTACTTC,CASSPRGGAGYEQYF
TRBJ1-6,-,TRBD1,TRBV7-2,TGTGCCAGCAGCCCCAGGGGGCCCTATAATTCACCCCTCCACTTT,CASSPRGPYNSPLHF
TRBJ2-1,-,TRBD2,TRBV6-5,TGTGCCAGCAGTTACTTAGGGACTAGATTGGGCAGTGAGCAGTTCTTC,CASSYLGTRLGSEQFF
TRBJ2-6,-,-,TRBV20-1,TGCAGTGCTTCGGCTCCCCCCGGGGCCAACGTCCTGACTTTC,CSASAPPGANVLTF
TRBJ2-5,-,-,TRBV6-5,TGTGCCAGCAGTTACCGGGGGCCCTTCCAAGAGACCCAGTACTTC,CASSYRGPFQETQYF
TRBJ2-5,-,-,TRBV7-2,TGTGCCAGCAGCTTCCAGTCGAGGCAAGAGACCCAGTACTTC,CASSFQSRQETQYF
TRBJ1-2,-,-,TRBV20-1,TGCAGTGCTAGAGATACCATGGGGGGCTACACCTTC,CSARDTMGGYTF
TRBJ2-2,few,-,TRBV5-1,TGCGCCAGCAGCCCAGTTGCGGAGCGGACCGGGGAGCTGTTTTTT,CASSPVAERTGELFF
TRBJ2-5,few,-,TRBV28,TGTGCCAGCAGTTTATTGATGGGGGGCGTTGAGACCCAGTACTTC,CASSLLMGGVETQYF
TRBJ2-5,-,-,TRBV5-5,TGTGCCAGCAGCTTGGATCCCCTGGGACTTCAAGAGACCCAGTACTTC,CASSLDPLGLQETQYF
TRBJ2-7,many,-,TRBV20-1,TGCAGTGCTAGACTACAGGGCTCCTACGAGCAGTACTTC,CSARLQGSYEQYF
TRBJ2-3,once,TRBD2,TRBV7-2,TGTGCCAGCAGCTTAGCTGTGACTAGCGCAGATACGCAGTATTTT,CASSLAVTSADTQYF
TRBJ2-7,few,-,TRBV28,TGTGCCAGCAGTTTCCAGGGTTACGAGCAGTACTTC,CASSFQGYEQYF
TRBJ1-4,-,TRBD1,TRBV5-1,TGCGCCAGCAGCGGGGGACAGGGGGACCTCTTGGCTAATGAAAAACTGTTTTTT,CASSGGQGDLLANEKLFF
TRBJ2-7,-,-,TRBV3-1,TGTGCCAGCAGCCAAGAAGCGACTCCCGAGCAGTACTTC,CASSQEATPEQYF
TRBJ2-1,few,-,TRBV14,TGTGCCAGCAGCTCCTTTGTTGGGGCGAAATCCTACAATGAGCAGTTCTTC,CASSSFVGAKSYNEQFF
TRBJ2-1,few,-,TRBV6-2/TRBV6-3,TGTGCCAGCAGTAGTACAGGAGGGGGAGGGGAGCAGTTCTTC,CASSSTGGGGEQFF
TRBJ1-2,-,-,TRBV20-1,TGCAGTGCTAGAGAGGGGGGCTTTCTAAGAGGGAGGTATGGCTACACCTTC,CSAREGGFLRGRYGYTF
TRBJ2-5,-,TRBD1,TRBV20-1,TGCAGTGCCCCGGACAGGGACCAAGAGACCCAGTACTTC,CSAPDRDQETQYF
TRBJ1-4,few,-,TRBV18,TGTGCCAGCTCACCTTCGGGGTCGGGTGAAAAACTGTTTTTT,CASSPSGSGEKLFF
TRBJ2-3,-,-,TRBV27,TGTGCCAGCAGTTTATCAATGGGGCTACCAGATACGCAGTATTTT,CASSLSMGLPDTQYF
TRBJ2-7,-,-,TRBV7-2,TGTGCCAGCAGCTTAGTGTGGTCGGCGGTGGGGTACGAGCAGTACTTC,CASSLVWSAVGYEQYF
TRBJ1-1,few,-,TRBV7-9,TGTGCCAGCAGCTTGAACCAGGGGAACACTGAAGCTTTCTTT,CASSLNQGNTEAFF
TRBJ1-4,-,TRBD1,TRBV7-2,TGTGCCAGCAGCTTAGGACAAAGGGGGCGGAATGAAAAACTGTTTTTT,CASSLGQRGRNEKLFF
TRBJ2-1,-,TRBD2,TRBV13,TGTGCCAGCAGCTTGGGACTAGCGGGGATCTACAATGAGCAGTTCTTC,CASSLGLAGIYNEQFF
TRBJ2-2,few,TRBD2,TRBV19,TGTGCCAGTTGTGTTAGCGGGAGAGGAGTCGGGGAGCTGTTTTTT,CASCVSGRGVGELFF
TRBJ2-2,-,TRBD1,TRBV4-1,TGCGCCAGCAGCCCGGGACAGGGGTACACCGGGGAGCTGTTTTTT,CASSPGQGYTGELFF
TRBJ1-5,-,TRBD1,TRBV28,TGTGCCAGCAGTTTAACGGACAGGGATGCAGATACGCAGCATTTT,CASSLTDRDADTQHF
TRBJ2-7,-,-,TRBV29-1,TGCAGCGTGGGTATGGACTACGAGCAGTACTTC,CSVGMDYEQYF
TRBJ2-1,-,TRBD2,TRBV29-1,TGCAGCGTTGAAGATGGTGCTAGCGGGAGACCCCAGTTCTTC,CSVEDGASGRPQFF
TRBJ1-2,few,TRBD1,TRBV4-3,TGCGCCAGCAGCCAATACTGGGACAGGAATAACTATGGCTACACCTTC,CASSQYWDRNNYGYTF
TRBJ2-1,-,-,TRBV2,TGTGCCAGCCGCGGGGACGGGAAAGAGCAGTTCTTC,CASRGDGKEQFF
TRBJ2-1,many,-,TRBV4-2,TGTGCCAGCAGCCAAGATTGGGCCAGACAGCTCGTCTACAATGAGCAGTTCTTC,CASSQDWARQLVYNEQFF
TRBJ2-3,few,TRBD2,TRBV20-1,TGCAGTGCTCCGAGACCCCCCGGCAAGCGGGAGGGCCGCGGCACAGATACGCAGTATTTT,CSAPRPPGKREGRGTDTQYF
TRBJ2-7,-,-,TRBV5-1,TGCGCCAGCAGCGAACAGGGACCCGAGCAGTACTTC,CASSEQGPEQYF
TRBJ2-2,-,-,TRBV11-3,TGTGCCAGCAGCTTAGATTGGAGCGGGGAGCTGTTTTTT,CASSLDWSGELFF
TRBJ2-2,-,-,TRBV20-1,TGCAGTGCTAGAGATGGGGGATATGACACCGGGGAGCTGTTTTTT,CSARDGGYDTGELFF
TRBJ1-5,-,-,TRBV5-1,TGCGCCAGCAGCTCGGAAAGCAATCAGCCCCAGCATTTT,CASSSESNQPQHF
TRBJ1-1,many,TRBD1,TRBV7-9,TGTGCCAGCAGGGGACAGGGGGCCGGAACTGAAGCTTTCTTT,CASRGQGAGTEAFF
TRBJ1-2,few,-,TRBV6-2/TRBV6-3,TGTGCCAGCAGCTTGGACGGCTATGGCTACACCTTC,CASSLDGYGYTF
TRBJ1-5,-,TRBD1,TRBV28,TGTGCCAGCAGGCTAGACAGGGCTCAGCCCCAGCATTTT,CASRLDRAQPQHF
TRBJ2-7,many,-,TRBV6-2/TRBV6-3,TGTGCCAGCAACGACGGCAGGCCTCCCTACGAGCAGTACTTC,CASNDGRPPYEQYF
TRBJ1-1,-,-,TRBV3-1,TGTGCCAGCAGTAACACAGGGAACACTGAAGCTTTCTTT,CASSNTGNTEAFF
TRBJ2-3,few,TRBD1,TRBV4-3,TGCGCCAGCAGCCTGAGATCAGGGCAGGGGGCGGAGACGCAGTATTTT,CASSLRSGQGAETQYF
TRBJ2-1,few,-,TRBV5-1,TGCGCCAGCAGTCAGAGCAGGACAAGAAGCAATGAGCAGTTCTTC,CASSQSRTRSNEQFF
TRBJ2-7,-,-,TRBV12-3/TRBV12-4,TGTGCCGGCAGCCAGTTCCAGCGCTACGAGCAGTACTTC,CAGSQFQRYEQYF
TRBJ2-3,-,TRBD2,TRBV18,TGTGCCAGCTCACCACGGGTAGCGGGAGTAACAGATACGCAGTATTTT,CASSPRVAGVTDTQYF